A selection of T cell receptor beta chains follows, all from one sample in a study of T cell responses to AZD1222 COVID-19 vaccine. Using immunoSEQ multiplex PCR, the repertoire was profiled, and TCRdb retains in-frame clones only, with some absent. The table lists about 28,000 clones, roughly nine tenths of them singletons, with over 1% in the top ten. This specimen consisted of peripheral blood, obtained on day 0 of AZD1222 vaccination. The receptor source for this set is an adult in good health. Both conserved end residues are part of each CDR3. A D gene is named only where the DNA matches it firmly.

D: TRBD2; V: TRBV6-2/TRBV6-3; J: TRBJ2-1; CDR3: CASSSLTSGRAEQFF
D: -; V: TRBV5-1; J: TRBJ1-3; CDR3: CASSLAASSGNTIYF
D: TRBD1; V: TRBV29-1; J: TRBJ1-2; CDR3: CSVATGNIKGYTF
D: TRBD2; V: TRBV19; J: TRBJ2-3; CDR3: CASSLTTGLLISGTQYF
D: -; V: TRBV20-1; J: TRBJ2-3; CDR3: CSASLPDTQYF
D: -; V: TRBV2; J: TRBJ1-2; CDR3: CASRTTESGYTF
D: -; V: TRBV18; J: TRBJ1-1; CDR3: CASSPLQGDTEAFF
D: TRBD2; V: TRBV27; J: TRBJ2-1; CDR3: CASSATSGSRYEQFF
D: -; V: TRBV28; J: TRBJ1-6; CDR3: CASSLWRKGSPLHF
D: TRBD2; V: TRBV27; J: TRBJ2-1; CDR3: CASSLWASGTANTHNEQFF
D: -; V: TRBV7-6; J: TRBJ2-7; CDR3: CASSPGPGRGSYEQYF
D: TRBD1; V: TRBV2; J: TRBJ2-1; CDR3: CASSPGTGVGTRSINEQFF
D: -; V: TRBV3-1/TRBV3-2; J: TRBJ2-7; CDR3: CASSQGLGLHSYEQYF
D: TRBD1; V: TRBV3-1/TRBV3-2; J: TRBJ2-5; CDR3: CASSQRTGGETQYF
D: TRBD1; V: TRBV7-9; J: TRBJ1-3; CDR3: CASSPRTGVGNTIYF
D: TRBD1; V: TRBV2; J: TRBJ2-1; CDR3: CASSEFPGQGSNEQFF
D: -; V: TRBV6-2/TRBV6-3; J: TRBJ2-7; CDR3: CASSLRYEQYF
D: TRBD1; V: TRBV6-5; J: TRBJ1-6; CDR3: CASSYALGRGTSPLHF
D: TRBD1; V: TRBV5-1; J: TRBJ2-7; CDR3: CASSRTGTGEYEQYF
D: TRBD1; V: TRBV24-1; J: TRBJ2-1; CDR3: CATGGYNEQFF
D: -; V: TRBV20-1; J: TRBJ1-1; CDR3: CSAQWGGEAFF
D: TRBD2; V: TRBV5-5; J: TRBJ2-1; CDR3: CASSLGLAGGSYNEQFF
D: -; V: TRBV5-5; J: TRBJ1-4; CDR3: CASSSRVGQGNEKLFF
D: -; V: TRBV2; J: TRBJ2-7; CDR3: CATSRSPGRYEQYF
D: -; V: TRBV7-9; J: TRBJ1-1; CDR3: CASSLASGRATEAFF
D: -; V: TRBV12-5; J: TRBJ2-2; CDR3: CASGSGLTGELFF
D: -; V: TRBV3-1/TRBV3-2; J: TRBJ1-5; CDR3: CASSIRGLFGIHQPQHF
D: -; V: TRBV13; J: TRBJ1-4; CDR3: CASSFGQASTNEKLFF
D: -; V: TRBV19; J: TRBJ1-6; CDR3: CASRIGGRVNSPLHF
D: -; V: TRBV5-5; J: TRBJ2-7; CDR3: CASSGRLEQYF
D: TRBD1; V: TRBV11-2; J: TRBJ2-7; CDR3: CASSSPPTGIYEQYF
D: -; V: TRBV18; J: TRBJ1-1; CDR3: CASSPQGRYVEAFF
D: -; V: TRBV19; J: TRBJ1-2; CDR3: CATRSYGYTF
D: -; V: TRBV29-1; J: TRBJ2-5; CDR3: CSVELMRKETQYF
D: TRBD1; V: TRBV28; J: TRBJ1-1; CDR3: CASSLEGGRTEAFF
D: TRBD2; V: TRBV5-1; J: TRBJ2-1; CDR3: CASSPGTSYNEQFF
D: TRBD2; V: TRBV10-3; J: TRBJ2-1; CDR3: CAIRTPLAGGPHEQFF
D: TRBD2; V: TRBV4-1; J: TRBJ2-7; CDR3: CASSRSAGEMYEQYF
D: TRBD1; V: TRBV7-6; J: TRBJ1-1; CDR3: CASSLQGGNTEAFF
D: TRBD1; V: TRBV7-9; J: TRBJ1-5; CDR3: CASSPHGGGGFGPQHF
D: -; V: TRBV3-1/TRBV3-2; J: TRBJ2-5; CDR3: CASSQEFPGETQYF
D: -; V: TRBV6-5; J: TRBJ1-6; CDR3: CASSYSMPPRGSPLHF
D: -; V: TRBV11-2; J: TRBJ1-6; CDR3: CASSPGAWTYNSPLHF
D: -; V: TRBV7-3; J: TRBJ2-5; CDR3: CASSPGVGETQYF
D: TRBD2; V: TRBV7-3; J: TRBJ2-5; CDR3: CASSPTSVPETQYF
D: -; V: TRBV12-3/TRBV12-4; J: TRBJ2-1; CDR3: CASRYLLEQFF
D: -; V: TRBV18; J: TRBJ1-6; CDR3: CASSPFDSYNSPLHF
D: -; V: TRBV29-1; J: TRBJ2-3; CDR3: CSCAGRSSSTDTQYF
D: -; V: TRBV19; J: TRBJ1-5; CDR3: CASSIDGGAQPQHF
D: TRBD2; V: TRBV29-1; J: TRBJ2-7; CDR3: CSVYSGSSHEQYF
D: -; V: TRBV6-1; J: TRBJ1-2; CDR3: CASSEAKVQTSHGYTF
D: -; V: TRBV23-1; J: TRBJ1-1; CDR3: CASSQSKAVNICTEAFF
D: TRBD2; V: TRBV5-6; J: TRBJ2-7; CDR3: CASSLSAGGRYEQYF
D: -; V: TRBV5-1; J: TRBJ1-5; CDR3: CASSPDSYSNQPQHF